This TCR beta chain was retrieved from a study of blood T cell repertoires in COVID-19. Trimming cost V 3 bases and J 14 bases, with 13 bases left between them. The germline CDR1 and CDR2 sequences are SNHLY and FYNNEI. This CDR3 contains 11 residues. Method: immunoSEQ multiplex PCR; TCRdb's copy keeps in-frame clones and lacks some. The sample has a few hundred thousand clones, around 83% seen once. The chain combines TRBV2 with TRBJ1-2; no clear D. Sequencing was carried out using peripheral blood. The sequence was obtained from a woman aged 45-65 years with acute or convalescent COVID-19. CDR3 sequence reads: CASSDGSFPTF. The DNA for the CDR3 is TGTGCCAGCAGTGACGGGTCTTTCCCTACCTTC. The full variable domain, in which reference TRBV2 and TRBJ1-2 provide the parts outside the CDR3, is EPEVTQTPSHQVTQMGQEVILRCVPISNHLYFYWYRQILGQKVEFLVSFYNNEISEKSEIFDDQFSVERPDGSNFTLKIRSTKLEDSAMYFCASSDGSFPTFGSGTRLTVV.